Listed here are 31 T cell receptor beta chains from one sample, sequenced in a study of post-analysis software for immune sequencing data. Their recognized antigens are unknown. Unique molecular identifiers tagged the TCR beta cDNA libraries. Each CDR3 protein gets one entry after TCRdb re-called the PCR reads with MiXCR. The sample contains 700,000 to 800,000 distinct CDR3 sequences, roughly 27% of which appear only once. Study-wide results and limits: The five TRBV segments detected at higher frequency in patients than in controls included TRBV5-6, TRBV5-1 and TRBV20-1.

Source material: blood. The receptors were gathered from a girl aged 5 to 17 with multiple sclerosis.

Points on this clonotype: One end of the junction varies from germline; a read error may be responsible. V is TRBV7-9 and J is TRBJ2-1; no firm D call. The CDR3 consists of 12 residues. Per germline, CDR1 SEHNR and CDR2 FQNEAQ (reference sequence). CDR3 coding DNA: TGTGCCGGCAGCTTAGACACTCGTGAGCAGTTCTTC. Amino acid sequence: CAGSLDTREQFF.

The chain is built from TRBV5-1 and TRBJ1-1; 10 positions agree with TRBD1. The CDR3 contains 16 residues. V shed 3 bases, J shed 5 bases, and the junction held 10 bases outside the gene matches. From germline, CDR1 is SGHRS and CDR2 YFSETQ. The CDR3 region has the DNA TGCGCCAGCAGCTCCATACGGACAGGGGGGGAAACTGAAGCTTTCTTT. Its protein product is CASSSIRTGGETEAFF.

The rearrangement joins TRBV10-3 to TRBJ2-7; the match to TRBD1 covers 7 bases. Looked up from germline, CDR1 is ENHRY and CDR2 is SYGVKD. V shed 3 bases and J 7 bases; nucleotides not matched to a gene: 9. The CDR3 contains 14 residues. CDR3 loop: CAISDLTGNNEQYF. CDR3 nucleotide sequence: TGTGCCATCAGTGACTTGACAGGGAACAATGAGCAGTACTTC.

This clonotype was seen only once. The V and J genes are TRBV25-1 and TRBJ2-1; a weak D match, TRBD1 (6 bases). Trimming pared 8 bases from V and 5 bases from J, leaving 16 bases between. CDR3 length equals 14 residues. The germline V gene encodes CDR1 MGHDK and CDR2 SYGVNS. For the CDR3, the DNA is TGTGCCAGCGGCGACCCGGGACATCACAATGAGCAGTTCTTC. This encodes CASGDPGHHNEQFF.

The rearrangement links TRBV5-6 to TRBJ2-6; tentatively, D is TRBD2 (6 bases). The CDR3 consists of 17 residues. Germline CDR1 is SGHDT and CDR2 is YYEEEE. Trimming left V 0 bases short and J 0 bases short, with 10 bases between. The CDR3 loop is CASSLGGELSGANVLTF. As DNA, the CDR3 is TGTGCCAGCAGCTTGGGGGGGGAACTCTCTGGGGCCAACGTCCTGACTTTC.

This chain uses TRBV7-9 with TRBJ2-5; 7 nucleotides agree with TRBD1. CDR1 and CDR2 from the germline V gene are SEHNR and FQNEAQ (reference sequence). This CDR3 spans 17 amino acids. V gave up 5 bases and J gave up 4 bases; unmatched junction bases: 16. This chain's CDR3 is CASSLDLGQPQPETQYF. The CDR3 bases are TGTGCCAGCAGCCTCGACCTGGGACAGCCACAACCAGAGACCCAGTACTTC.

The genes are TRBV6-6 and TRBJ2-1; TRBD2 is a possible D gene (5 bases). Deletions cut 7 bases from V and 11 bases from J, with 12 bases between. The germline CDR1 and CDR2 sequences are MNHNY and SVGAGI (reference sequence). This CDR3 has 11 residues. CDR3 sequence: CASTLGSQQFF. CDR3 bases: TGTGCCAGCACACTAGGGTCTCAGCAGTTCTTC.

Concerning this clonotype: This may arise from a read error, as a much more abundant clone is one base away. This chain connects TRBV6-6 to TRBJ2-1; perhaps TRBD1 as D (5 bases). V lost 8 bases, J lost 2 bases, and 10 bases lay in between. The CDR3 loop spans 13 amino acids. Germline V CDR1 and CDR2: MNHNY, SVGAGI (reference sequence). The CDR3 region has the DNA TGTGCCAGCGGGGCGAGCCCCTACAATGAGCAGTTCTTC. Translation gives CASGASPYNEQFF.

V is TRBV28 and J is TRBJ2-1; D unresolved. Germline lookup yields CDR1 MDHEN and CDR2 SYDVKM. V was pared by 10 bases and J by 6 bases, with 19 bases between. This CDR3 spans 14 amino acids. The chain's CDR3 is CATLPAFIRNEQFF. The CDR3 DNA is TGTGCCACCCTTCCGGCTTTTATTCGCAATGAGCAGTTCTTC.

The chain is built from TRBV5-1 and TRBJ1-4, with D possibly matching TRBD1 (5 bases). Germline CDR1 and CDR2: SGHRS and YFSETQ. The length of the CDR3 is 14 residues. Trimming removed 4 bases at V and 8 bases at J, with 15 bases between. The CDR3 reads CASSIPGPREKLFF. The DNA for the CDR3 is TGCGCCAGCAGCATACCAGGGCCCCGAGAAAAACTGTTTTTT.

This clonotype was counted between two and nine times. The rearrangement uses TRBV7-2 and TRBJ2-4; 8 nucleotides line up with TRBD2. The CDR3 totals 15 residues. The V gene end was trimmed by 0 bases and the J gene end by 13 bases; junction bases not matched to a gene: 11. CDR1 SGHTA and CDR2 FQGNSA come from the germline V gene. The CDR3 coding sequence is TGTGCCAGCAGCTTAGCTGCGGGAGGTTCCGTAGTGCAGTACTTC. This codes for CASSLAAGGSVVQYF. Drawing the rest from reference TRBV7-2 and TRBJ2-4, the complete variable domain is GAGVSQSPSNKVTEKGKDVELRCDPISGHTALYWYRQSLGQGLEFLIYFQGNSAPDKSGLPSDRFSAERTGGSVSTLTIQRTQQEDSAVYLCASSLAAGGSVVQYFGAGTRLSVL.

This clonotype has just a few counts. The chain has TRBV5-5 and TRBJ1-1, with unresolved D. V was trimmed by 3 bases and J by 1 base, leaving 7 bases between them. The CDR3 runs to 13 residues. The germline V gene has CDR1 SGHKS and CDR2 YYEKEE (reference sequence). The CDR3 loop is CASSSTTNTEAFF. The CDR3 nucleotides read TGTGCCAGCAGCTCAACCACGAACACTGAAGCTTTCTTT.

This CDR3 is CSADLAGGPREQYF. The DNA for the CDR3 is TGCAGTGCGGATCTAGCGGGAGGACCTCGAGAGCAGTACTTC. The chain uses TRBV20-1 and TRBJ2-5; 11 bases align to TRBD2. Trimming cost V 6 bases and J 11 bases; bases outside gene matches: 14. The CDR3 loop spans 14 amino acids. Per germline, CDR1 DFQATT and CDR2 SNEGSKA (reference sequence).

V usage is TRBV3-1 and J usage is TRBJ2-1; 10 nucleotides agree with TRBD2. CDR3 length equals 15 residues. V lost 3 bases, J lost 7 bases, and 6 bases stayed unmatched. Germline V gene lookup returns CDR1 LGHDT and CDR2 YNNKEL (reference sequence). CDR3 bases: TGTGCCAGCAGCCATCGAGCGGGAGGGCCTAATGAGCAGTTCTTC. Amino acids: CASSHRAGGPNEQFF.

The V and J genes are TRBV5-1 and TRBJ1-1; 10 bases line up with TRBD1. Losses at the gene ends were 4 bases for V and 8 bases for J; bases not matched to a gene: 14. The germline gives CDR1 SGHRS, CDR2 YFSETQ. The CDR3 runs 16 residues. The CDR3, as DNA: TGCGCCAGCAGCCTCACATCCGGGACAGGGGTCATGGAAGCTTTCTTT. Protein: CASSLTSGTGVMEAFF.

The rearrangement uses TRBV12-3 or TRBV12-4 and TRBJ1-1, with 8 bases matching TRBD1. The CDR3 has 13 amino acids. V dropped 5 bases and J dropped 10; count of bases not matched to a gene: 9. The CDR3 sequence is CASSPPTGVRAFF. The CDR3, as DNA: TGTGCCAGCAGTCCGCCGACAGGGGTACGAGCTTTCTTT.

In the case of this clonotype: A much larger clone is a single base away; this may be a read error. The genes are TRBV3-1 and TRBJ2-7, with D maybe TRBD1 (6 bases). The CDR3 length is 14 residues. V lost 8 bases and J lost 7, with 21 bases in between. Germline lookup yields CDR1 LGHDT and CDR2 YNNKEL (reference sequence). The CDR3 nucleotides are TGTGCCAGCCTGCAAGCAGGGGACCACAATGAGCAGTACTTC. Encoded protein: CASLQAGDHNEQYF.

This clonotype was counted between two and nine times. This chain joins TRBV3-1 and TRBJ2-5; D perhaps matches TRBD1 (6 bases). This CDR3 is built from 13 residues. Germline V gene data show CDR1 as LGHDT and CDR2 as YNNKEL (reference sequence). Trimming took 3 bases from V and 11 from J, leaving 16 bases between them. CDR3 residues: CASSHGQSFQQYF. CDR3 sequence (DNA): TGTGCCAGCAGCCATGGACAGTCCTTCCAACAGTACTTC.

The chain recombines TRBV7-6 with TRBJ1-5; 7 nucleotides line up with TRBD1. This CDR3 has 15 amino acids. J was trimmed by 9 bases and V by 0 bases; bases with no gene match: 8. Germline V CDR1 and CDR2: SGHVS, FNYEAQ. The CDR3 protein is CASSLAAQGGRPQHF. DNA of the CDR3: TGTGCCAGCAGCTTAGCGGCCCAGGGGGGTCGGCCCCAGCATTTT.

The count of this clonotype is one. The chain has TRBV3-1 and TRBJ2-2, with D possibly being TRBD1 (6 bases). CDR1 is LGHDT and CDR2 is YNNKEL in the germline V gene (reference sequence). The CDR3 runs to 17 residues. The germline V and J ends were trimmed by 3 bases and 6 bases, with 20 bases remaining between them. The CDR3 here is CASSQRFGQQRAGELFF. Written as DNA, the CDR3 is TGTGCCAGCAGCCAGCGTTTCGGACAGCAACGGGCCGGGGAGCTGTTTTTT.

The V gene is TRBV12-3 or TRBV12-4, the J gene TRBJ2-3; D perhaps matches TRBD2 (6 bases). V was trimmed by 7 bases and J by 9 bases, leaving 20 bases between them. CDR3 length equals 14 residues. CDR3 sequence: CASTEDGSPGTQYF. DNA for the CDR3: TGTGCCAGCACCGAGGACGGGAGCCCCGGGACGCAGTATTTT.

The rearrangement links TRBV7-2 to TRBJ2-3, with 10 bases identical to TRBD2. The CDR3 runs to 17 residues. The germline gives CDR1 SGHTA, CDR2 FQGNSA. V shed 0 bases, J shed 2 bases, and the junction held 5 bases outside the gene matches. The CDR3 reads CASSLASSGGLTDTQYF. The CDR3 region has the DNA TGTGCCAGCAGCTTAGCTTCTAGCGGGGGCCTCACAGATACGCAGTATTTT.

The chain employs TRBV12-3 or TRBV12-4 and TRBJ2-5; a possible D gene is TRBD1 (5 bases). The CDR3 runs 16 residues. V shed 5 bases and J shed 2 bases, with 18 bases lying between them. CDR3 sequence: CASSPRSTGPQETQYF. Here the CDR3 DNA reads TGTGCCAGCAGTCCACGTAGTACAGGACCTCAAGAGACCCAGTACTTC.

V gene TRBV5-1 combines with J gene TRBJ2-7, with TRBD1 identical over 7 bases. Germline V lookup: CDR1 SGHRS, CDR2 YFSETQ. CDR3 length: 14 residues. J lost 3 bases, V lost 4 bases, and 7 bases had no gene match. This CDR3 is CASSSRQGNYEQYF. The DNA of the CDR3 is TGCGCCAGCAGCAGTCGACAGGGAAACTACGAGCAGTACTTC.

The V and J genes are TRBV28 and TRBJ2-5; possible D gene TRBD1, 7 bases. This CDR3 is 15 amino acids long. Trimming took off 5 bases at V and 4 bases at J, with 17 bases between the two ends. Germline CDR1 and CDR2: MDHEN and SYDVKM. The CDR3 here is CASSPDREVGETQYF. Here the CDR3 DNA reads TGTGCCAGCAGTCCCGACAGGGAGGTGGGAGAGACCCAGTACTTC.

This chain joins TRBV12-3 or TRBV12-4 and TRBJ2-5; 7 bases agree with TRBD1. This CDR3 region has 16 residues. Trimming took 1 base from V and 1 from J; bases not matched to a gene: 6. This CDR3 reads CASSLGGTAFQETQYF. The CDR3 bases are TGTGCCAGCAGTTTAGGTGGGACAGCCTTCCAAGAGACCCAGTACTTC.

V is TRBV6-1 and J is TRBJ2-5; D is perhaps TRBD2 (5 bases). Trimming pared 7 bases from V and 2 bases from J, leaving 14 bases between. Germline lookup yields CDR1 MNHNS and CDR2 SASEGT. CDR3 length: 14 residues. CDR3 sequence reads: CASTRAAEQETQYF. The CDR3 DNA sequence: TGTGCCAGCACGCGGGCCGCGGAGCAAGAGACCCAGTACTTC.

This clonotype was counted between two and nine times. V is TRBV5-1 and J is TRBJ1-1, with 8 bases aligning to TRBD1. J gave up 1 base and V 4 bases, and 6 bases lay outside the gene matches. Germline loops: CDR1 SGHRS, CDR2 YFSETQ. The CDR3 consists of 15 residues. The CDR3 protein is CASSVGDRTNTEAFF. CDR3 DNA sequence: TGCGCCAGCAGCGTTGGGGACAGGACGAACACTGAAGCTTTCTTT.

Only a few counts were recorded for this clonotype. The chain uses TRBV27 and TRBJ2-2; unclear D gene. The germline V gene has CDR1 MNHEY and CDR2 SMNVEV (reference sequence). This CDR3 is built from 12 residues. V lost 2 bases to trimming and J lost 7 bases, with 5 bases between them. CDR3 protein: CASSLRNGELFF. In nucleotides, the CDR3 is TGTGCCAGCAGTTTAAGGAACGGGGAGCTGTTTTTT.

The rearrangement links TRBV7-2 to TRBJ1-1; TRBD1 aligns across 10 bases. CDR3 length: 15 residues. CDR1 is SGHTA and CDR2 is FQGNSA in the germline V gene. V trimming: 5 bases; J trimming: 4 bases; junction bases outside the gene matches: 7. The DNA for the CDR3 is TGTGCCAGCAGCCCGTGGACAGGGGGAGGCACTGAAGCTTTCTTT. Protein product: CASSPWTGGGTEAFF.

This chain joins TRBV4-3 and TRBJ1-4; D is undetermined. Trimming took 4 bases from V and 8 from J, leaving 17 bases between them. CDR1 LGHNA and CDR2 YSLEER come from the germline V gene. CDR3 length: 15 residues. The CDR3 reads CASSPGSMDVEKLFF. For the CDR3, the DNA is TGCGCCAGCAGCCCGGGATCAATGGACGTAGAAAAACTGTTTTTT.